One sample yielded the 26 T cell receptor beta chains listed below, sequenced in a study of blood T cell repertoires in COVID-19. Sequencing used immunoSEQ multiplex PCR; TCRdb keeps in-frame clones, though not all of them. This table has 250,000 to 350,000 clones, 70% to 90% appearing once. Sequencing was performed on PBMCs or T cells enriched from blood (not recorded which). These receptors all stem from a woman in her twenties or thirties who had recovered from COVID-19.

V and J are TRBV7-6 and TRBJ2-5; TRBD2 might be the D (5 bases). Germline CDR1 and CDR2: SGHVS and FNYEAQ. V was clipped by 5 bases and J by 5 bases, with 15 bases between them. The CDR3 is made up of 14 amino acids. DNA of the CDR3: TGTGCCAGCAGCCTGGACTCCGTGCGGGAGACCCAGTACTTC. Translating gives CASSLDSVRETQYF.

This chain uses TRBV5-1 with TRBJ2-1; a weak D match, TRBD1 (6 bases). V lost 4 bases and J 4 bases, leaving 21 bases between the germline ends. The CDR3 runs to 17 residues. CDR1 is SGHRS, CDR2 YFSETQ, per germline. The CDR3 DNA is TGCGCCAGCAGCCTAACCCCAACAGGGACCCCGTACAATGAGCAGTTCTTC. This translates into CASSLTPTGTPYNEQFF.

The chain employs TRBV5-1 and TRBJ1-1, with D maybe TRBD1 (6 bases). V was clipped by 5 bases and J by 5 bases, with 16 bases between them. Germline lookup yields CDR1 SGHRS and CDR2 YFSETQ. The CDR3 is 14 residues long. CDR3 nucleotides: TGCGCCAGCAGAGTAGCAGGGGTTGGAACTGAAGCTTTCTTT. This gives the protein CASRVAGVGTEAFF.

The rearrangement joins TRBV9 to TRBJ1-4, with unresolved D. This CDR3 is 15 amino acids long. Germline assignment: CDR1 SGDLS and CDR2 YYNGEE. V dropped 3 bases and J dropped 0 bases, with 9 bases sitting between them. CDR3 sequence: CASSDGPATNEKLFF. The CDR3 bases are TGTGCCAGCAGCGATGGCCCTGCAACTAATGAAAAACTGTTTTTT.

The CDR3: CASSHGSSYNSPLHF. CDR3 bases: TGCGCCAGCAGCCATGGTAGCTCCTATAATTCACCCCTCCACTTT. This chain joins TRBV4-1 and TRBJ1-6; D remains ambiguous. CDR3 size: 15 residues. Trimming took off 3 bases at V and 0 bases at J, with 6 bases between the two ends. Germline V CDR1 and CDR2: MGHRA, YSYEKL.

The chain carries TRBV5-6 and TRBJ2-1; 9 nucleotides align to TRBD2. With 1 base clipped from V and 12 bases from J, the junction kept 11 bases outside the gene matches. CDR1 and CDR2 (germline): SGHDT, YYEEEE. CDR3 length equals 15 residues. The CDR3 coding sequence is TGTGCCAGCAGCTTGCTAGCGGGGCCATCGGGGCGGCAGTTCTTC. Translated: CASSLLAGPSGRQFF.

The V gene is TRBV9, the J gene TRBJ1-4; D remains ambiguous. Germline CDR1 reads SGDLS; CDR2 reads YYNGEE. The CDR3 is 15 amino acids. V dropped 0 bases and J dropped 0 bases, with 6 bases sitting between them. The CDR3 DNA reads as TGTGCCAGCAGCGTAGGCCAGTCAACTAATGAAAAACTGTTTTTT. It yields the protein CASSVGQSTNEKLFF.

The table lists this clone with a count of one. CDR3 residues: CASSHYWPGLSNPRQKLFF. For the CDR3, the DNA is TGCGCCAGCAGCCATTACTGGCCGGGACTGAGTAACCCCCGACAAAAACTGTTTTTT. The V call is TRBV5-1, the J call TRBJ1-4; TRBD1 might be the D (5 bases). Between the trimmed V and J ends, which lost 4 bases and 9 bases, there was a span of 31 bases. From germline, CDR1 is SGHRS and CDR2 YFSETQ. There are 19 residues in the CDR3. The entire variable domain, with the rest obtained from reference TRBV5-1 and TRBJ1-4, is as follows: KAGVTQTPRYLIKTRGQQVTLSCSPISGHRSVSWYQQTPGQGLQFLFEYFSETQRNKGNFPGRFSGRQFSNSRSEMNVSTLELGDSALYLCASSHYWPGLSNPRQKLFFGSGTQLSVL.

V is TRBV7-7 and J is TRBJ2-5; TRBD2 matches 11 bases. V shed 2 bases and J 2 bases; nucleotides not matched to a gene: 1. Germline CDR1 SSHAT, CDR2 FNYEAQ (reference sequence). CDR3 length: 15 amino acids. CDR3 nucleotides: TGTGCCAGCAGCTTACTAGCGGGGGGACAAGAGACCCAGTACTTC. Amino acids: CASSLLAGGQETQYF.

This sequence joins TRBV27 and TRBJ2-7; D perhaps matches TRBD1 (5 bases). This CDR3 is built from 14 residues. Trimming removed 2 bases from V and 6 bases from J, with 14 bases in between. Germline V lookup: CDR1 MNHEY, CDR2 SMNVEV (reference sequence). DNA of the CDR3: TGTGCCAGCAGTTTACGACAGCCTGGGGCCGAGCAGTACTTC. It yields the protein CASSLRQPGAEQYF.

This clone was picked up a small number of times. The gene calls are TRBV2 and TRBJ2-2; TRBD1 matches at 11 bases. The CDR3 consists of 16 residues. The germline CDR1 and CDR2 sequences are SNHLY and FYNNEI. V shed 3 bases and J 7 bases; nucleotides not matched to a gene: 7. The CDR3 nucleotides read TGTGCCAGCAGTGATCAGGACAGGGGGCGCGGCGGGGAGCTGTTTTTT. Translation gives CASSDQDRGRGGELFF.

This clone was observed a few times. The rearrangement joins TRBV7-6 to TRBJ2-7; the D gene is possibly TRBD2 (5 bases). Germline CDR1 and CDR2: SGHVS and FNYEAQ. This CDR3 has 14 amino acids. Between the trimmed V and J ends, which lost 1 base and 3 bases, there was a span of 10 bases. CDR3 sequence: CASSLESGNYEQYF. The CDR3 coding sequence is TGTGCCAGCAGCTTAGAGTCCGGGAACTACGAGCAGTACTTC.

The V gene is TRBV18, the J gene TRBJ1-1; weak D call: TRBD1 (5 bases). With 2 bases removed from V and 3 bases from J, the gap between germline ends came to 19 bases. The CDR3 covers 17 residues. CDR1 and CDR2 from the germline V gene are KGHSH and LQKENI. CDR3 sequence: CASSPRTISPRDTEAFF. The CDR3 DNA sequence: TGTGCCAGCTCACCAAGGACAATCAGCCCTAGGGACACTGAAGCTTTCTTT.

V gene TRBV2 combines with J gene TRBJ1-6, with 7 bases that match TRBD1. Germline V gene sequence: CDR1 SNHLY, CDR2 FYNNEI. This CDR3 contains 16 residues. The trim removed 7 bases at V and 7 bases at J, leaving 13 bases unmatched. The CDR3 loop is CASNDRVSSANSPLHF. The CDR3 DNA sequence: TGTGCCAGCAACGACAGGGTGAGTTCGGCAAATTCACCCCTCCACTTT.

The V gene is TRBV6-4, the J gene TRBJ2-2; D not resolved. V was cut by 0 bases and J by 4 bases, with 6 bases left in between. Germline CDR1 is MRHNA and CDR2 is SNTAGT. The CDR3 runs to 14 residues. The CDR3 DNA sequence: TGTGCCAGCAGTGACTCGTACAGCACCGGGGAGCTGTTTTTT. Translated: CASSDSYSTGELFF.

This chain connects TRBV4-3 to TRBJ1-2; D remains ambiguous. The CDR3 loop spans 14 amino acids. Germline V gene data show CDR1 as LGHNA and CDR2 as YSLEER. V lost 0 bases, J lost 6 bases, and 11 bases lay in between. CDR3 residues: CASSQDTVTNGYTF. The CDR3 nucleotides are TGCGCCAGCAGCCAAGACACTGTGACTAATGGCTACACCTTC.

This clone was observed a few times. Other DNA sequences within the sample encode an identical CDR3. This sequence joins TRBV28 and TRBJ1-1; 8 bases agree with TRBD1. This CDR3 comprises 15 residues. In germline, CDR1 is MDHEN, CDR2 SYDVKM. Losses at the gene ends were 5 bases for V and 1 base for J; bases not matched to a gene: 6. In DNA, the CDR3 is TGTGCCAGCAGTCCTCCGGGACAGGCGAACACTGAAGCTTTCTTT. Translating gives CASSPPGQANTEAFF. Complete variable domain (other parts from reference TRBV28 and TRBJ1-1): DVKVTQSSRYLVKRTGEKVFLECVQDMDHENMFWYRQDPGLGLRLIYFSYDVKMKEKGDIPEGYSVSREKKERFSLILESASTNQTSMYLCASSPPGQANTEAFFGQGTRLTVV.

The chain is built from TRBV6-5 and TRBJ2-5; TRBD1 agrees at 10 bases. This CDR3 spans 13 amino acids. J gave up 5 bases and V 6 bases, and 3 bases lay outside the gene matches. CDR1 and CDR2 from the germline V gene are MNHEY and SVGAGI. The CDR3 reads CASRGQGLETQYF. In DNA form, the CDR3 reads TGTGCCAGCAGGGGACAGGGGCTGGAGACCCAGTACTTC.

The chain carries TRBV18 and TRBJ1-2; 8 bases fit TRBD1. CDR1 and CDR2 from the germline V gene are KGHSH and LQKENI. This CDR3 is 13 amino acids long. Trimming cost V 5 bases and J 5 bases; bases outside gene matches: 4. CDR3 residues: CASSSGQDYGYTF. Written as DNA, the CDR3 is TGTGCCAGCTCATCGGGACAGGATTATGGCTACACCTTC.

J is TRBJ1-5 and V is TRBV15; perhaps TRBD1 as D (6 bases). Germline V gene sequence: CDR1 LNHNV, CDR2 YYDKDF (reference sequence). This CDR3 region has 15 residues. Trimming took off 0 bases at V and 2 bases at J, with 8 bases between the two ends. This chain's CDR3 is CATSRDRGRNQPQHF. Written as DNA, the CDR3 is TGTGCCACCAGCAGAGACAGGGGTCGCAATCAGCCCCAGCATTTT.

This CDR3 reads CASSYSGHEQFF. CDR3 nucleotides: TGTGCCAGCAGTTACTCTGGGCATGAGCAGTTCTTC. The chain joins TRBV6-5 to TRBJ2-1; the D is unclear. The length of the CDR3 is 12 residues. The V end lost 0 bases, the J end lost 8 bases, and 5 bases lay between the germline ends. Germline V gene data show CDR1 as MNHEY and CDR2 as SVGAGI.

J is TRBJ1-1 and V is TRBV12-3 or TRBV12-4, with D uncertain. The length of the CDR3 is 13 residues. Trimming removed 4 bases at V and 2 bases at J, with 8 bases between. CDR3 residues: CASSYTGNTEAFF. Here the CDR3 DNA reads TGTGCCAGCAGTTATACGGGAAACACTGAAGCTTTCTTT.

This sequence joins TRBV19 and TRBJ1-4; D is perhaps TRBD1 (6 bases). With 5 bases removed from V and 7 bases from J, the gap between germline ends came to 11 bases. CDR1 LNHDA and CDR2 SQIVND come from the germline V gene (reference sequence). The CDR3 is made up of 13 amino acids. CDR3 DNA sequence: TGTGCCAGTAGTCCCAGGACAGCTGAAAAACTGTTTTTT. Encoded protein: CASSPRTAEKLFF.

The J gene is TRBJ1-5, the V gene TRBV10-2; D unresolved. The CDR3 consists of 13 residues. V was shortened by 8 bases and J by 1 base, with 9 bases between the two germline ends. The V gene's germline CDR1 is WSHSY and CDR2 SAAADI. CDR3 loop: CASAGFSNQPQHF. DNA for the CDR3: TGCGCCAGCGCGGGTTTCAGCAATCAGCCCCAGCATTTT.

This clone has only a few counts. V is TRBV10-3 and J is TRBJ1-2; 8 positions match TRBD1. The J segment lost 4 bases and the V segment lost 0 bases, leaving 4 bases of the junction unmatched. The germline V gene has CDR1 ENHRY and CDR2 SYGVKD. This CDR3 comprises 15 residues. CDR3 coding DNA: TGTGCCATCAGTGAGTCGGGACAGGAGCCCTATGGCTACACCTTC. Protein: CAISESGQEPYGYTF.

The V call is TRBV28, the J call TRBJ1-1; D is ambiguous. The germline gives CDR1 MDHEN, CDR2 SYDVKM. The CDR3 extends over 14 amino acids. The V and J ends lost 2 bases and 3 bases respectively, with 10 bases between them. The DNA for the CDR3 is TGTGCCAGCAGTTTAACCCGGAGGTACACTGAAGCTTTCTTT. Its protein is CASSLTRRYTEAFF.